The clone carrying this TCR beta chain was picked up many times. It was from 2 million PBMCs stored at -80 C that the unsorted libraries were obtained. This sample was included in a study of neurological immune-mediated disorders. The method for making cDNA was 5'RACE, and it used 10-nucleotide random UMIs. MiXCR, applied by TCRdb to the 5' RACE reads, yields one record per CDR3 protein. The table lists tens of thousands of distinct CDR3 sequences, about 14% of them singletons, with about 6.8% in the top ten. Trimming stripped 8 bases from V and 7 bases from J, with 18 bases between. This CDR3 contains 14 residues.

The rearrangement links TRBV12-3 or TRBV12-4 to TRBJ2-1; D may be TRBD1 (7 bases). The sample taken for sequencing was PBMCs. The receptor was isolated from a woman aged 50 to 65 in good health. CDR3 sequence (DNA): TGTGCCAGCGGACTAACCGGGACAGTAAATGAGCAGTTCTTC. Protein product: CASGLTGTVNEQFF.